The 28 T cell receptor beta chains below all came from one sample that was sequenced in a study of cytomegalovirus exposure and HLA in healthy donors (dated by TCRdb to between 2016 and 2019). Preparation of the library involved the immunoSEQ multiplex PCR assay. For the multiplex PCR, a mixture combining 60 forward primers for TCR Vbeta segments and 13 reverse primers for TCR Jbeta segments was used. As stored in TCRdb, this immuneACCESS dataset retains in-frame rearrangements with V and J assigned. A fraction of the clones does not appear; measured against another copy, unresolved V genes explain less than half of the discrepancy, and the remainder lacks a known reason. The sample table lists about 110,000 clones, roughly 85% of them with a count of one. Around 3% of the sample lies in the top ten. The sequenced sample was PBMCs. Every receptor here comes from a woman in her 40s in good health and CMV-seronegative.

This clone appeared a single time. The chain carries TRBV7-2 and TRBJ2-5, with 7 bases matching TRBD1. Matching the DNA end better, TRBJ2-7 makes the J call doubtful. The CDR3 totals 17 residues. Germline CDR1 SGHTA, CDR2 FQGNSA. CDR3 loop: CASSLGRPGQSSYEQYF. CDR3 nucleotide sequence: TGTGCCAGCAGCTTAGGCAGACCGGGACAGAGCTCCTACGAGCAGTACTTC.

The CDR3 coding sequence is TGTGCCAGCAGTCCCCCGGTGGGGGCCTATGGCTACACCTTC. This sequence encodes CASSPPVGAYGYTF. The chain combines TRBV6-1 with TRBJ1-2; perhaps TRBD1 as D (6 bases). The germline CDR1 and CDR2 sequences are MNHNS and SASEGT. V shed 5 bases and J shed 4 bases, with 14 bases lying between them. This CDR3 has 14 amino acids.

V and J are TRBV9 and TRBJ1-5, with D perhaps matching TRBD1 (6 bases). V was shortened by 0 bases and J by 9 bases, with 10 bases between the two germline ends. Germline V gene sequence: CDR1 SGDLS, CDR2 YYNGEE. This CDR3 contains 13 residues. The CDR3 sequence: CASSVGQDGPQHF. CDR3 DNA: TGTGCCAGCAGCGTAGGACAGGATGGGCCCCAGCATTTT.

Concerning this clone itself: An end of the junction differs from the germline gene, which may be a read error. The chain is built from TRBV5-1 and TRBJ1-1; D is unclear. This CDR3 region has 15 residues. Germline V gene data show CDR1 as SGHRS and CDR2 as YFSETQ. The CDR3 here is CASSPTGRKNIEAFF. The DNA of the CDR3 is TGCGCCAGCAGCCCCACCGGGAGGAAGAACATTGAAGCTTTCTTT.

V and J are TRBV4-1 and TRBJ2-7; 8 positions match TRBD1. The CDR3 runs 14 residues. Germline-derived CDR1 and CDR2 are MGHRA and YSYEKL. V was pared by 3 bases and J by 4 bases, with 5 bases of the junction left unmatched. Written as DNA, the CDR3 is TGCGCCAGCAGCCACGGACAGGGCCGATACGAGCAGTACTTC. Translation gives CASSHGQGRYEQYF.

This chain joins TRBV29-1 and TRBJ2-2; D is ambiguous. The CDR3 spans 11 residues. Looked up from germline, CDR1 is SQVTM and CDR2 is ANQGSEA. V lost 3 bases and J 8 bases, leaving 7 bases between the germline ends. DNA of the CDR3: TGCAGCGTTGAGTCGGTTGGGGAGCTGTTTTTT. Amino acids: CSVESVGELFF.

This chain links TRBV27 with TRBJ2-2; D not certain. Per germline, CDR1 MNHEY and CDR2 SMNVEV (reference sequence). Trimming took off 6 bases at V and 1 base at J, with 3 bases between the two ends. This CDR3 has 12 residues. CDR3 bases: TGTGCCAGCAGGAGGAACACCGGGGAGCTGTTTTTT. Its translation: CASRRNTGELFF.

The chain employs TRBV5-6 and TRBJ2-5; TRBD2 matches 14 bases. Germline V gene data show CDR1 as SGHDT and CDR2 as YYEEEE. Unmatched junction bases numbered 2, after V lost 2 bases and J lost 2 bases. This CDR3 comprises 16 residues. The chain's CDR3 is CASSFGLAGGQETQYF. The CDR3 DNA reads TGTGCCAGCAGCTTTGGACTAGCGGGGGGACAAGAGACCCAGTACTTC.

The chain employs TRBV21-1 and TRBJ2-7; the DNA was not compared with TRBD1, the D call given in the table. TRBV21-1 is a known pseudogene. This CDR3 has 19 amino acids. As DNA, the CDR3 is TGTGCCAGCAGCCGTTCAGGGGGAGAGAGCCCCCCTGTCCCCTACGAGCAGTACTTC. It codes for CASSRSGGESPPVPYEQYF.

The chain joins TRBV5-1 to TRBJ2-3; the D gene is possibly TRBD1 (5 bases). The V and J ends lost 3 bases and 1 base respectively, with 12 bases between them. CDR3 length equals 15 residues. Germline CDR1 SGHRS, CDR2 YFSETQ. CDR3 amino acids: CASSSQGGGTDTQYF. The CDR3 DNA reads as TGCGCCAGCAGCTCCCAGGGCGGAGGCACAGATACGCAGTATTTT. Drawing the rest from reference TRBV5-1 and TRBJ2-3, the complete variable domain is KAGVTQTPRYLIKTRGQQVTLSCSPISGHRSVSWYQQTPGQGLQFLFEYFSETQRNKGNFPGRFSGRQFSNSRSEMNVSTLELGDSALYLCASSSQGGGTDTQYFGPGTRLTVL.

The rearrangement links TRBV19 to TRBJ2-7, with no clear D. The germline gives CDR1 LNHDA, CDR2 SQIVND (reference sequence). The CDR3 length is 14 residues. Trimming took off 2 bases at V and 2 bases at J, with 10 bases between the two ends. DNA for the CDR3: TGTGCCAGTAGTATACTGGCCGATCCCTACGAGCAGTACTTC. Translation gives CASSILADPYEQYF. The full variable domain, completed using reference TRBV19 and TRBJ2-7, is DGGITQSPKYLFRKEGQNVTLSCEQNLNHDAMYWYRQDPGQGLRLIYYSQIVNDFQKGDIAEGYSVSREKKESFPLTVTSAQKNPTAFYLCASSILADPYEQYFGPGTRLTVT.

J is TRBJ2-2 and V is TRBV30; D is ambiguous. CDR1 is GTSNPN and CDR2 is SVGIG in the germline V gene (reference sequence). The V and J ends lost 3 bases and 0 bases respectively, with 8 bases between them. CDR3 size: 14 residues. The CDR3 protein is CAWSPPTNTGELFF. For the CDR3, the DNA is TGTGCCTGGAGCCCCCCAACGAACACCGGGGAGCTGTTTTTT.

J is TRBJ2-1 and V is TRBV5-4; TRBD1 matches at 8 bases. The CDR3 length is 15 residues. With V trimmed by 3 bases and J by 5 bases, 7 bases remained unmatched. Germline CDR1 and CDR2: SGHNT and YYREEE (reference sequence). DNA of the CDR3: TGTGCCAGCAGCTCAGGACAGGGCAAGGACAATGAGCAGTTCTTC. This codes for CASSSGQGKDNEQFF.

The V gene is TRBV19, the J gene TRBJ2-2; D possibly corresponds to TRBD1 (8 bases). The CDR3 sequence is 16 residues long. Germline loops: CDR1 LNHDA, CDR2 SQIVND (reference sequence). V was cut by 4 bases and J by 6 bases, with 18 bases left in between. In DNA, the CDR3 is TGTGCCAGTAGTAGGGGTTGGACAGGGAGGGCCGGGGAGCTGTTTTTT. Protein sequence: CASSRGWTGRAGELFF.

CDR3 bases: TGTGCCAGCAGTGATCAGGGAGGAACCTACGAGCAGTACTTC. It codes for CASSDQGGTYEQYF. The chain employs TRBV2 and TRBJ2-5, with D possibly TRBD2 on 6 matching bases. With the DNA end fitting TRBJ2-7 better, the J assignment may be wrong. The germline CDR1 and CDR2 sequences are SNHLY and FYNNEI. This CDR3 spans 14 amino acids.

The chain employs TRBV28 and TRBJ2-7; D remains unclear. V was shortened by 2 bases and J by 5 bases, with 19 bases between the two germline ends. CDR3 length: 16 amino acids. In germline, CDR1 is MDHEN, CDR2 SYDVKM. This chain's CDR3 is CASSLAVSLGGDEQYF. The CDR3 nucleotides read TGTGCCAGCAGTTTAGCAGTCTCCCTTGGCGGCGACGAGCAGTACTTC.

This clone occurred a few times. The chain recombines TRBV9 with TRBJ2-1; weak D call: TRBD2 (6 bases). Trimming took 4 bases from V and 7 from J, leaving 18 bases between them. Germline V gene sequence: CDR1 SGDLS, CDR2 YYNGEE. This CDR3 spans 15 amino acids. The CDR3 sequence is CASSSDPSGVNEQFF. CDR3 DNA: TGTGCCAGCAGCTCGGATCCTTCGGGGGTTAATGAGCAGTTCTTC.

The chain links TRBV4-3 to TRBJ1-2, with 7 bases fitting TRBD1. The germline CDR1 and CDR2 sequences are LGHNA and YSLEER. This CDR3 comprises 15 residues. After removal of 6 bases from V and 3 bases from J, the junction contained 10 bases not matched to a gene. The CDR3 loop reads CASSDTGDPYYGYTF. Here the CDR3 DNA reads TGCGCCAGCAGTGATACAGGGGACCCTTACTATGGCTACACCTTC.

In this sample, this clone turned up a few times. J is TRBJ2-4 and V is TRBV2; possible D gene TRBD2, 7 bases. V was trimmed by 3 bases and J by 2 bases, leaving 20 bases between them. The germline gives CDR1 SNHLY, CDR2 FYNNEI. The CDR3 runs 18 residues. In DNA form, the CDR3 reads TGTGCCAGCAGTGATATGGGAGGGGGTGCTTTGTCCAAAAACATTCAGTACTTC. It translates to CASSDMGGGALSKNIQYF.

The genes are TRBV11-2 and TRBJ2-7; maybe TRBD2 (6 bases). V gave up 6 bases and J gave up 0 bases, with 15 bases separating them. The CDR3 totals 15 residues. Germline loops: CDR1 SGHAT, CDR2 FQNNGV. The CDR3 DNA sequence: TGTGCCAGCAGTTTGGGAGGCGGGGCCTCCTACGAGCAGTACTTC. It yields the protein CASSLGGGASYEQYF.

The chain recombines TRBV2 with TRBJ1-5; no definite D call. This CDR3 is 12 amino acids long. Germline lookup yields CDR1 SNHLY and CDR2 FYNNEI. V lost 3 bases, J lost 10 bases, and 10 bases lay in between. The CDR3 protein is CASSDIELPQHF. The CDR3 DNA follows: TGTGCCAGCAGTGATATAGAGTTACCCCAGCATTTT.

This clone was observed once. The V gene is TRBV2, the J gene TRBJ2-5, with 9 bases fitting TRBD2. The J call may be faulty, since TRBJ2-7 better matches the DNA end. The CDR3 is made up of 14 amino acids. CDR1 SNHLY and CDR2 FYNNEI come from the germline V gene. In DNA form, the CDR3 reads TGTGCCAGCAGTGGGCTAGCGGGAAGACACGAGCAGTACTTC. Protein sequence: CASSGLAGRHEQYF.

The chain carries TRBV7-9 and TRBJ2-3; TRBD2 agrees at 7 bases. V lost 1 base to trimming and J lost 3 bases; unmatched junction nucleotides: 7. The CDR3 length is 16 residues. Germline V gene data show CDR1 as SEHNR and CDR2 as FQNEAQ (reference sequence). CDR3 amino acids: CASSLEGLVKTDTQYF. In DNA, the CDR3 is TGTGCCAGCAGCTTAGAAGGACTAGTTAAGACAGATACGCAGTATTTT.

This clone was counted only a few times. The gene calls are TRBV5-4 and TRBJ2-1; D is perhaps TRBD1 (6 bases). This CDR3 is 15 amino acids long. The V end lost 6 bases, the J end lost 3 bases, and 16 bases lay between the germline ends. In germline, CDR1 is SGHNT, CDR2 YYREEE (reference sequence). The DNA for the CDR3 is TGTGCCAGCACCAGGGCCAGGGGTGACTACAATGAGCAGTTCTTC. This gives the protein CASTRARGDYNEQFF.

The CDR3 DNA follows: TGTGCCAGTAGTATAGAAGGAGGCGGAGAGACCCAGTACTTC. This gives the protein CASSIEGGGETQYF. The V gene is TRBV19, the J gene TRBJ2-5; a possible D gene is TRBD2 (5 bases). Per the germline V gene, CDR1 is LNHDA and CDR2 is SQIVND (reference sequence). This CDR3 spans 14 amino acids. V lost 0 bases and J 4 bases, leaving 9 bases between the germline ends.

The chain carries TRBV9 and TRBJ2-7; the match to TRBD2 covers 7 bases. The V gene end was trimmed by 4 bases and the J gene end by 2 bases; junction bases not matched to a gene: 9. This CDR3 spans 15 amino acids. From germline, CDR1 is SGDLS and CDR2 YYNGEE. CDR3 nucleotide sequence: TGTGCCAGCAGCACCTCGGGGGGAACTGCCTACGAGCAGTACTTC. It yields the protein CASSTSGGTAYEQYF. The full variable domain, its missing parts supplied by reference TRBV9 and TRBJ2-7, is DSGVTQTPKHLITATGQRVTLRCSPRSGDLSVYWYQQSLDQGLQFLIQYYNGEERAKGNILERFSAQQFPDLHSELNLSSLELGDSALYFCASSTSGGTAYEQYFGPGTRLTVT.

This sequence joins TRBV10-1 and TRBJ2-5, with TRBD2 matching over 8 bases. Per germline, CDR1 WNHNN and CDR2 SYGVQD (reference sequence). After removal of 2 bases from V and 5 bases from J, the junction contained 10 bases not matched to a gene. The CDR3 has 16 amino acids. CDR3 nucleotides: TGCGCCAGCAGTGAGAGAAGGAGCGGGAGAGCGGAGACCCAGTACTTC. Translating gives CASSERRSGRAETQYF.

The V and J genes are TRBV30 and TRBJ2-7; perhaps TRBD2 as D (5 bases). Germline values: CDR1 GTSNPN, CDR2 SVGIG (reference sequence). Trimming left V 1 base short and J 3 bases short, with 13 bases between. This CDR3 contains 14 residues. Written as DNA, the CDR3 is TGTGCCTGGAGTGCCCGCCCTGAGGGCTACGAGCAGTACTTC. Protein product: CAWSARPEGYEQYF.